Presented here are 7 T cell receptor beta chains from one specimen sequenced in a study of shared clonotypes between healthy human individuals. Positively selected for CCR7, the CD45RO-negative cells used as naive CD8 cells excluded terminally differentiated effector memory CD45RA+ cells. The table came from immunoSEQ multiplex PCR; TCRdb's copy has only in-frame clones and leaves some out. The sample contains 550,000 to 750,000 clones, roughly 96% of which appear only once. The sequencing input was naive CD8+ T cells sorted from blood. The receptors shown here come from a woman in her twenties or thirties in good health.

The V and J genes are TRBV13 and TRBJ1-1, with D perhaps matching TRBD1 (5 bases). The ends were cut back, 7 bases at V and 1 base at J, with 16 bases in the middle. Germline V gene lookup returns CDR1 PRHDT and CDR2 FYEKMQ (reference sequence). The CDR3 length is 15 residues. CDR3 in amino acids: CASNSGGFGNTEAFF. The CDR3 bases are TGTGCCAGCAACTCGGGGGGTTTCGGGAACACTGAAGCTTTCTTT.

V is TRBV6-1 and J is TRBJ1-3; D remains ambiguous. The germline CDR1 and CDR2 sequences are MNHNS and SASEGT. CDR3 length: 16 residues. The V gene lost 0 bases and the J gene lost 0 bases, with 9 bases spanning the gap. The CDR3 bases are TGTGCCAGCAGTGAAGCGGGCGGCCTCTCTGGAAACACCATATATTTT. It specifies CASSEAGGLSGNTIYF.

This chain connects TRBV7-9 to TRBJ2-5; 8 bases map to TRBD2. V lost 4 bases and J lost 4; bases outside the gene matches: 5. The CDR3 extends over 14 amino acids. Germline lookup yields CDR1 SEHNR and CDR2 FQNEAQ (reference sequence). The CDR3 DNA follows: TGTGCCAGCAGCTCCTCGGGGGGGACAGAGACCCAGTACTTC. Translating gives CASSSSGGTETQYF.

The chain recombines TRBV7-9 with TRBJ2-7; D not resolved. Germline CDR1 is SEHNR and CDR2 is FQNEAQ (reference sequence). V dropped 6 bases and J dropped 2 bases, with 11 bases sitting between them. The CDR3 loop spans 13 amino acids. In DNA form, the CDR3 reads TGTGCCAGCAGTCCCGGGTCAACCTACGAGCAGTACTTC. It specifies CASSPGSTYEQYF.

The CDR3 sequence: CASRRLAGYNEQFF. CDR3 bases: TGTGCCAGTCGCCGACTAGCGGGGTACAATGAGCAGTTCTTC. The chain carries TRBV19 and TRBJ2-1; the match to TRBD2 covers 11 bases. J gave up 4 bases and V 8 bases, and 4 bases lay outside the gene matches. Germline CDR1 reads LNHDA; CDR2 reads SQIVND (reference sequence). The CDR3 is 14 residues long.

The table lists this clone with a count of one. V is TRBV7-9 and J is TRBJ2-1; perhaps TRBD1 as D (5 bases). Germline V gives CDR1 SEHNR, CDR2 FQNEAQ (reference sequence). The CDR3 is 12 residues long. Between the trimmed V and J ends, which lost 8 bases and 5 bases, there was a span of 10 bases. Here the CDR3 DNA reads TGTGCCAGCCGAAAGACAGACAATGAGCAGTTCTTC. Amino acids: CASRKTDNEQFF.

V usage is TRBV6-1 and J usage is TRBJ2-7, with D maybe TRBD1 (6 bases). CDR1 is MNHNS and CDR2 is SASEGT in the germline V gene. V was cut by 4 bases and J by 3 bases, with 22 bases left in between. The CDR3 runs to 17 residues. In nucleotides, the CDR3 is TGTGCCAGCAGTGCGCGACCGGGACAATCTAGCATCTACGAGCAGTACTTC. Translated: CASSARPGQSSIYEQYF.